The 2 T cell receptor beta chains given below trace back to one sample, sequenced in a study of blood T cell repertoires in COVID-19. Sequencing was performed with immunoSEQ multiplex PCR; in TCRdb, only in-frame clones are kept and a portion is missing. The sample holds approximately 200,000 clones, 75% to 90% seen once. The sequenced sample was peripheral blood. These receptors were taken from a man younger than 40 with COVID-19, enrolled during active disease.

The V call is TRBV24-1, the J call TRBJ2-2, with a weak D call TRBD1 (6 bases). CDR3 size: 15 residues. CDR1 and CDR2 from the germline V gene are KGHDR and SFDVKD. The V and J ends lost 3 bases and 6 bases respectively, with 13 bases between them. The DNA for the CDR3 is TGTGCCACCAGTGATGGGGCAGGGGTTTCCGGGGAGCTGTTTTTT. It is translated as CATSDGAGVSGELFF.

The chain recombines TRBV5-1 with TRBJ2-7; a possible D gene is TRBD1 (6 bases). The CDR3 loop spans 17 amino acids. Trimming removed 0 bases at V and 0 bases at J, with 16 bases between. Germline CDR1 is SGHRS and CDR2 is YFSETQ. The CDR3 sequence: CASSLGGRTVVSYEQYF. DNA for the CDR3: TGCGCCAGCAGCTTGGGCGGTCGGACAGTAGTCTCCTACGAGCAGTACTTC. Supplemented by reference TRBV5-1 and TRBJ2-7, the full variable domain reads KAGVTQTPRYLIKTRGQQVTLSCSPISGHRSVSWYQQTPGQGLQFLFEYFSETQRNKGNFPGRFSGRQFSNSRSEMNVSTLELGDSALYLCASSLGGRTVVSYEQYFGPGTRLTVT.